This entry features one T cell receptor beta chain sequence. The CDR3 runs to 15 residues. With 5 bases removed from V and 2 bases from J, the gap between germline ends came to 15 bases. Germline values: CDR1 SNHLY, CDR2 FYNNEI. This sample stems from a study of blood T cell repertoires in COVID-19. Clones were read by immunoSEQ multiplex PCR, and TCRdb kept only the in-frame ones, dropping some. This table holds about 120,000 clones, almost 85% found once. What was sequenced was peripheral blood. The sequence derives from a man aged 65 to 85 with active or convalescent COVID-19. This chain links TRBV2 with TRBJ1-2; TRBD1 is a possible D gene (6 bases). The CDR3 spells CASSPDRQTNYGYTF. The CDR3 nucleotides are TGTGCCAGCAGTCCTGACAGGCAAACGAACTATGGCTACACCTTC.